The T cell receptor (beta chain) under discussion was sequenced for a study of control samples from healthy donors and cancer patients. Sequencing was performed with immunoSEQ multiplex PCR; in TCRdb, only in-frame clones are kept and a portion is missing. The sample lists around 92,000 clones; approximately 78% were seen once. CDR1 is SQVTM, CDR2 ANQGSEA, per germline. The V gene lost 3 bases and the J gene lost 0 bases, with 12 bases spanning the gap. The CDR3 is 15 residues long. Sequencing was done on a sample of blood. V and J are TRBV29-1 and TRBJ2-1; perhaps TRBD2 as D (5 bases). The sequence was collected from a man aged 55 to 70 in good health. CDR3 sequence: CSVERAVSSYNEQFF. CDR3 DNA sequence: TGCAGCGTTGAGAGGGCGGTGAGCTCCTACAATGAGCAGTTCTTC.